The TCR beta chain described here comes from a study of blood T cell repertoires in COVID-19. The protocol was immunoSEQ multiplex PCR, while the TCRdb copy is restricted to in-frame clones and leaves out a portion. The data show under 450,000 clones, approximately 89% seen once. In this sample, this clone turned up once. This receptor was identified in a woman aged 40 to 50 who had been exposed to COVID-19. Material: PBMCs or T cells enriched from blood (not recorded which).

CDR3 in amino acids: CAWTGPGVPEAFF. CDR3 sequence (DNA): TGTGCCTGGACCGGGCCAGGGGTTCCTGAAGCTTTCTTT. V usage is TRBV30 and J usage is TRBJ1-1; possible D gene TRBD1, 6 bases. This CDR3 has 13 amino acids. Trimming pared 4 bases from V and 6 bases from J, leaving 15 bases between. CDR1 is GTSNPN and CDR2 is SVGIG in the germline V gene (reference sequence).